This paragraph reports one T cell receptor (beta chain). CDR3 length equals 16 residues. From germline, CDR1 is GTSNPN and CDR2 SVGIG (reference sequence). Trimming left V 0 bases short and J 4 bases short, with 15 bases between. The entry originates in a study of blood T cell repertoires in COVID-19. Across the whole study: Collection of acute and convalescent COVID-19 samples took place in the United States, Italy and Spain. PBMCs, B-cell-depleted T cells, or T cells provided the cDNA or gDNA that made up the material.

Sequencing used immunoSEQ multiplex PCR; TCRdb keeps in-frame clones, though not all of them. The sample lists some 130,000 clones, 70% to 90% occurring once. What was sequenced was peripheral blood. The receptor was isolated from a man in his fifties with acute or convalescent COVID-19. The chain is built from TRBV30 and TRBJ2-2; D perhaps matches TRBD2 (5 bases). The CDR3 loop reads CAWSVRPGLITGELFF. CDR3 nucleotides: TGTGCCTGGAGTGTACGTCCAGGACTGATCACCGGGGAGCTGTTTTTT. The full variable domain, its missing parts supplied by reference TRBV30 and TRBJ2-2, is SQTIHQWPATLVQPVGSPLSLECTVEGTSNPNLYWYRQAAGRGLQLLFYSVGIGQISSEVPQNLSASRPQDRQFILSSKKLLLSDSGFYLCAWSVRPGLITGELFFGEGSRLTVL.